This TCR beta chain was recorded in a study of blood T cells in healthy people across ages. Total RNA extracted from each sample amounted to at least 6 micrograms. Then a second PCR, running roughly 7 to 11 cycles, was carried out with a sample-barcoded 5' primer and a J-beta primer mix. TCRdb processed the 5' RACE reads anew with MiXCR; each CDR3 protein has one entry. The sample has fewer than 1 million distinct CDR3 sequences; 40% to 50% are singletons. Turning to this clonotype: Its target is unknown.

This CDR3 region has 14 residues. The V end lost 7 bases, the J end lost 4 bases, and 16 bases lay between the germline ends. Study-wide results and limits: The study could not conclusively compare naive and antigen-experienced cells, given its unsorted PBMCs. Across the age range, TCR beta diversity per million T cells fell in a roughly linear way.

The chain combines TRBV12-3 or TRBV12-4 with TRBJ1-2, with D perhaps TRBD1 (5 bases). Sequenced sample: blood. This clonotype originated in a man in his 60s in good health. The CDR3 protein is CASKRGDRIYGYTF. DNA of the CDR3: TGTGCCAGCAAAAGAGGAGACAGAATCTATGGCTACACCTTC.